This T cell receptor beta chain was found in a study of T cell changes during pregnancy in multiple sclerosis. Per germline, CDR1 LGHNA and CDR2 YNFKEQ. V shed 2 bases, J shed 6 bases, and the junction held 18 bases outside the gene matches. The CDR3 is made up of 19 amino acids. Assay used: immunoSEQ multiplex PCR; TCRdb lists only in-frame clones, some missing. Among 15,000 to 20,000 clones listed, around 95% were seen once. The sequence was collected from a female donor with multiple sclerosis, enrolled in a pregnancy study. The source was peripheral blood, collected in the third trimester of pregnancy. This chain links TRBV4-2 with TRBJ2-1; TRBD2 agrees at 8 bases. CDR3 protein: CASSQFTRTGGQSSNEQFF. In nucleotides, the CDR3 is TGTGCCAGCAGCCAATTTACGCGGACGGGGGGGCAGTCCAGCAATGAGCAGTTCTTC.